A selection of T cell receptor beta chains follows, all from one sample in a study of T cell repertoires in cytomegalovirus infection. MiXCR, applied by TCRdb to the reads, yields one record per CDR3 protein. In the table there are roughly 500,000 distinct CDR3 sequences, approximately 42% of which are singletons. Their target antigens are unknown. The sequences come from cultured PBMCs, collected from culture after CMV antigen stimulation. These receptors were taken from a human donor in good health (CMV status not recorded). Some clones in this sample may be carry-over from other donors' samples. Each CDR3 is given with its conserved first and last residue. The D gene is left open where the match is weak. Not every row has a clone size; where given, it reads once, few, many or a size class.

j_gene,d_gene,abundance,v_gene,CDR3aa,CDR3nt
TRBJ1-2,-,-,TRBV19,CASSIGLRYGYTF,TGTGCCAGTAGTATCGGGCTCCGCTATGGCTACACCTTC
TRBJ2-1,-,-,TRBV4-3,CASSQESGVNEQFF,TGCGCCAGCAGCCAAGAGTCGGGAGTGAATGAGCAGTTCTTC
TRBJ2-3,-,-,TRBV20-1,CSAPGTQDDTQYF,TGCAGTGCTCCCGGGACCCAAGACGATACGCAGTATTTT
TRBJ2-7,-,-,TRBV4-3,CASSHELGSYEQYF,TGCGCCAGCAGCCATGAACTAGGTTCCTACGAGCAGTACTTC
TRBJ1-5,TRBD1,-,TRBV12-3/TRBV12-4,CASESRGRSGQPQHF,TGTGCCAGTGAATCGAGGGGGCGTTCGGGTCAGCCCCAGCATTTT
TRBJ1-5,-,-,TRBV12-3/TRBV12-4,CASSLDSDFNQPQHF,TGTGCCAGCAGCTTGGACAGCGACTTTAATCAGCCCCAGCATTTT
TRBJ1-5,-,-,TRBV20-1,CSAVRVSNQPQHF,TGCAGTGCAGTGCGAGTTAGCAATCAGCCCCAGCATTTT
TRBJ1-1,TRBD1,-,TRBV10-3,CAIRGQGETEAFF,TGTGCCATCAGAGGACAGGGAGAGACTGAAGCTTTCTTT
TRBJ2-1,-,few,TRBV11-1,CASRGGPGTEDNEQFF,TGTGCCAGCAGGGGGGGACCCGGGACTGAAGACAATGAGCAGTTCTTC
TRBJ2-3,-,-,TRBV20-1,CSAGKHYTDTQYF,TGCAGTGCCGGGAAACATTACACAGATACGCAGTATTTT
TRBJ1-6,TRBD1,-,TRBV6-8,CASRPDRGLNSPLHF,TGTGCCAGCAGACCCGACAGGGGGCTAAATTCACCCCTCCACTTT
TRBJ1-2,TRBD1,few,TRBV15,CATSRDPGQGARGYTF,TGTGCCACCAGCAGAGACCCGGGACAGGGGGCTCGTGGCTACACCTTC
TRBJ2-5,-,-,TRBV4-2,CASSQDLLSETQYF,TGTGCCAGCAGCCAAGATCTTCTGTCGGAGACCCAGTACTTC
TRBJ2-3,-,-,TRBV7-2,CASARTATTDTQYF,TGTGCCAGCGCCCGGACAGCCACCACAGATACGCAGTATTTT
TRBJ1-4,-,-,TRBV7-2,CASSLGWQGRVFF,TGTGCCAGCAGCTTAGGTTGGCAGGGGAGAGTGTTTTTT